Listed below are T cell receptor beta chains from one sample, sequenced in a study of spatial heterogeneity in lung cancer. TCRdb reprocessed the 5' RACE reads with MiXCR, giving one entry per CDR3 protein. The profile shows 2,000 or so distinct CDR3 sequences, 14% to 15% of them singletons. This specimen consisted of lung tumor tissue, obtained at surgery. The source is a male donor with early-stage non-small cell lung cancer. The CDR3 runs from the conserved cysteine through the conserved F or W. The order of the fields is D gene, J gene, V gene, clone size, CDR3 length, CDR3 protein, CDR3 DNA. A D gene is named only where the DNA matches it firmly. Where a row states a size, it is once, few, many or the class of an expanded clone; other rows omit it.

d_gene: TRBD1
j_gene: TRBJ1-4
v_gene: TRBV6-1
abundance: -
len: 12
CDR3aa: CASSADRVGLFF
CDR3nt: TGTGCCAGCAGTGCGGACAGGGTAGGACTGTTTTTT

d_gene: -
j_gene: TRBJ1-1
v_gene: TRBV29-1
abundance: many
len: 11
CDR3aa: CSVVYRLEAFF
CDR3nt: TGCAGCGTTGTATACAGGCTTGAAGCTTTCTTT

d_gene: -
j_gene: TRBJ1-1
v_gene: TRBV6-2/TRBV6-3
abundance: medium-sized
len: 17
CDR3aa: CATRQGRARGENTEAFF
CDR3nt: TGTGCCACCCGTCAGGGTCGGGCCCGGGGGGAGAACACTGAAGCTTTCTTT

d_gene: -
j_gene: TRBJ2-1
v_gene: TRBV5-1
abundance: medium-sized
len: 12
CDR3aa: CASSLEYNEQFF
CDR3nt: TGCGCCAGCAGCTTGGAGTACAATGAGCAGTTCTTC

d_gene: TRBD2
j_gene: TRBJ2-3
v_gene: TRBV11-3
abundance: -
len: 15
CDR3aa: CASSTGLVFGDTQYF
CDR3nt: TGTGCCAGCAGCACCGGACTAGTCTTCGGTGATACGCAGTATTTT

d_gene: -
j_gene: TRBJ2-7
v_gene: TRBV27
abundance: medium-sized
len: 14
CDR3aa: CASRLTSTPLEQYF
CDR3nt: TGTGCCAGCCGTTTGACTAGTACCCCCCTGGAGCAGTACTTC

d_gene: -
j_gene: TRBJ2-3
v_gene: TRBV29-1
abundance: many
len: 15
CDR3aa: CSVRGIPGVTDTQYF
CDR3nt: TGCAGCGTCCGAGGGATCCCCGGGGTCACAGATACGCAGTATTTT

d_gene: -
j_gene: TRBJ2-2
v_gene: TRBV28
abundance: -
len: 13
CDR3aa: CASSSPGTGELFF
CDR3nt: TGTGCCAGCAGTTCCCCGGGCACCGGGGAGCTGTTTTTT

d_gene: -
j_gene: TRBJ2-4
v_gene: TRBV6-2/TRBV6-3
abundance: medium-sized
len: 12
CDR3aa: CASREGGDIQYF
CDR3nt: TGTGCCAGCAGGGAGGGTGGGGACATTCAGTACTTC

d_gene: TRBD2
j_gene: TRBJ2-1
v_gene: TRBV6-1
abundance: medium-sized
len: 19
CDR3aa: CASSDPLGVAGGSYNEQFF
CDR3nt: TGTGCCAGCAGTGATCCCCTAGGGGTAGCGGGAGGCTCCTACAATGAGCAGTTCTTC

d_gene: -
j_gene: TRBJ1-4
v_gene: TRBV19
abundance: many
len: 14
CDR3aa: CASSDLGTNEKLFF
CDR3nt: TGTGCCAGTAGTGACCTCGGAACTAATGAAAAACTGTTTTTT

d_gene: -
j_gene: TRBJ2-1
v_gene: TRBV4-1
abundance: medium-sized
len: 14
CDR3aa: CASSQGGSYNEQFF
CDR3nt: TGCGCCAGCAGCCAGGGGGGCTCCTACAATGAGCAGTTCTTC

d_gene: TRBD1
j_gene: TRBJ2-5
v_gene: TRBV7-9
abundance: -
len: 17
CDR3aa: CASSPFDIGQGRETQYF
CDR3nt: TGTGCCAGCAGCCCATTTGATATAGGACAGGGACGGGAGACCCAGTACTTC

d_gene: -
j_gene: TRBJ2-7
v_gene: TRBV12-3/TRBV12-4
abundance: many
len: 15
CDR3aa: CASSPSSWGRYEQYF
CDR3nt: TGTGCCAGCAGTCCCAGTAGTTGGGGGCGGTACGAGCAGTACTTC

d_gene: -
j_gene: TRBJ1-4
v_gene: TRBV9
abundance: many
len: 14
CDR3aa: CASSVTGLEEKLFF
CDR3nt: TGTGCCAGCAGCGTAACGGGGCTAGAGGAAAAACTGTTTTTT

d_gene: -
j_gene: TRBJ1-2
v_gene: TRBV5-4
abundance: -
len: 12
CDR3aa: CASSPNMVGYTF
CDR3nt: TGTGCCAGCAGCCCAAACATGGTAGGCTACACCTTC

d_gene: -
j_gene: TRBJ2-3
v_gene: TRBV20-1
abundance: many
len: 19
CDR3aa: CSANPVLGLKGTSTDTQYF
CDR3nt: TGCAGTGCTAATCCCGTTTTGGGGTTAAAGGGAACTAGCACAGATACGCAGTATTTT

d_gene: -
j_gene: TRBJ2-4
v_gene: TRBV5-4
abundance: medium-sized
len: 15
CDR3aa: CASSVTGVAKNIQYF
CDR3nt: TGTGCCAGCAGCGTAACCGGGGTGGCCAAAAACATTCAGTACTTC

d_gene: -
j_gene: TRBJ2-1
v_gene: TRBV5-5
abundance: medium-sized
len: 14
CDR3aa: CASSLLSGGGEQFF
CDR3nt: TGTGCCAGCAGCTTGCTTAGCGGAGGGGGTGAGCAGTTCTTC

d_gene: -
j_gene: TRBJ2-2
v_gene: TRBV5-1
abundance: -
len: 12
CDR3aa: CASSLATGELFF
CDR3nt: TGCGCCAGCAGCTTGGCTACCGGGGAGCTGTTTTTT

d_gene: -
j_gene: TRBJ1-2
v_gene: TRBV29-1
abundance: medium-sized
len: 15
CDR3aa: CSVEEGSGTDYGYTF
CDR3nt: TGCAGCGTTGAAGAGGGCTCAGGGACGGACTATGGCTACACCTTC

d_gene: TRBD1
j_gene: TRBJ1-1
v_gene: TRBV6-2/TRBV6-3
abundance: few
len: 14
CDR3aa: CASRLQGRNTEAFF
CDR3nt: TGTGCCAGCAGGTTACAGGGGCGGAACACTGAAGCTTTCTTT

d_gene: -
j_gene: TRBJ2-3
v_gene: TRBV11-2
abundance: few
len: 12
CDR3aa: CASSFYTDTQYF
CDR3nt: TGTGCCAGCAGCTTTTACACAGATACGCAGTATTTT

d_gene: -
j_gene: TRBJ2-3
v_gene: TRBV21-1
abundance: large
len: 18
CDR3aa: CASKGTRGRIGSTDTQYF
CDR3nt: TGTGCCAGCAAGGGGACGCGGGGGAGAATTGGTAGCACAGATACGCAGTATTTT

d_gene: TRBD1
j_gene: TRBJ2-7
v_gene: TRBV10-3
abundance: medium-sized
len: 12
CDR3aa: CAISATGVEQYF
CDR3nt: TGTGCCATCAGCGCGACAGGGGTCGAGCAGTACTTC

d_gene: -
j_gene: TRBJ1-3
v_gene: TRBV6-1
abundance: few
len: 13
CDR3aa: CASSTTVGNTIYF
CDR3nt: TGTGCCAGCAGTACGACAGTAGGAAACACCATATATTTT

d_gene: TRBD2
j_gene: TRBJ2-2
v_gene: TRBV11-3
abundance: medium-sized
len: 16
CDR3aa: CASSLSRTSGTGELFF
CDR3nt: TGTGCCAGCAGCTTAAGTCGGACTAGCGGGACCGGGGAGCTGTTTTTT

d_gene: -
j_gene: TRBJ2-5
v_gene: TRBV29-1
abundance: medium-sized
len: 11
CDR3aa: CSAEEQETQYF
CDR3nt: TGCAGCGCCGAGGAGCAAGAGACCCAGTACTTC

d_gene: TRBD1
j_gene: TRBJ1-5
v_gene: TRBV30
abundance: medium-sized
len: 14
CDR3aa: CAWSETGSHQPQHF
CDR3nt: TGTGCCTGGAGTGAGACAGGGTCCCACCAGCCCCAGCATTTT

d_gene: TRBD1
j_gene: TRBJ1-2
v_gene: TRBV28
abundance: medium-sized
len: 16
CDR3aa: CASSLSPGAGGYGYTF
CDR3nt: TGTGCCAGCAGTTTATCCCCAGGTGCAGGGGGCTATGGCTACACCTTC

d_gene: -
j_gene: TRBJ2-4
v_gene: TRBV28
abundance: few
len: 12
CDR3aa: CASSLQGYIQYF
CDR3nt: TGTGCCAGCAGTTTGCAGGGGTACATTCAGTACTTC

d_gene: -
j_gene: TRBJ1-5
v_gene: TRBV7-9
abundance: -
len: 13
CDR3aa: CASNRDVNQPQHF
CDR3nt: TGTGCCAGCAACCGGGACGTAAATCAGCCCCAGCATTTT

d_gene: -
j_gene: TRBJ1-5
v_gene: TRBV12-3/TRBV12-4
abundance: medium-sized
len: 15
CDR3aa: CASRAGLLGNQPQHF
CDR3nt: TGTGCCAGCAGAGCCGGACTCCTTGGCAATCAGCCCCAGCATTTT

d_gene: -
j_gene: TRBJ1-6
v_gene: TRBV20-1
abundance: -
len: 14
CDR3aa: CSAAVGVDNSPLHF
CDR3nt: TGCAGTGCCGCAGTGGGGGTAGATAATTCACCCCTCCACTTT

d_gene: -
j_gene: TRBJ2-2
v_gene: TRBV9
abundance: once
len: 16
CDR3aa: CASSVEESRLAGELFF
CDR3nt: TGTGCCAGCAGCGTAGAGGAATCTCGGCTGGCCGGGGAGCTGTTTTTT

d_gene: -
j_gene: TRBJ2-5
v_gene: TRBV18
abundance: many
len: 13
CDR3aa: CASSLVSLETQYF
CDR3nt: TGTGCCAGCTCATTAGTGTCGTTGGAGACCCAGTACTTC

d_gene: -
j_gene: TRBJ2-3
v_gene: TRBV6-5
abundance: medium-sized
len: 10
CDR3aa: CASGEVTQYF
CDR3nt: TGTGCCAGCGGGGAGGTTACGCAGTATTTT

d_gene: TRBD1
j_gene: TRBJ2-7
v_gene: TRBV5-1
abundance: -
len: 14
CDR3aa: CASSLDRQDYEQYF
CDR3nt: TGCGCCAGCAGCCTGGACAGGCAGGACTACGAGCAGTACTTC

d_gene: -
j_gene: TRBJ2-5
v_gene: TRBV19
abundance: medium-sized
len: 13
CDR3aa: CASSMTSRETQYF
CDR3nt: TGTGCCAGTAGTATGACTAGTCGGGAGACCCAGTACTTC

d_gene: -
j_gene: TRBJ2-5
v_gene: TRBV5-6
abundance: few
len: 11
CDR3aa: CASSSSGTQYF
CDR3nt: TGTGCCAGCAGCTCCTCCGGAACCCAGTACTTC

d_gene: TRBD2
j_gene: TRBJ2-5
v_gene: TRBV5-1
abundance: medium-sized
len: 16
CDR3aa: CASSWGTSGGQETQYF
CDR3nt: TGCGCCAGCAGCTGGGGGACTAGCGGGGGCCAAGAGACCCAGTACTTC

d_gene: -
j_gene: TRBJ2-3
v_gene: TRBV5-6
abundance: medium-sized
len: 15
CDR3aa: CASSFWATSTDTQYF
CDR3nt: TGTGCCAGCAGCTTTTGGGCTACTAGCACAGATACGCAGTATTTT

d_gene: TRBD2
j_gene: TRBJ2-5
v_gene: TRBV7-2
abundance: large
len: 12
CDR3aa: CASSSGEETQYF
CDR3nt: TGTGCCAGCAGTAGCGGGGAAGAGACCCAGTACTTC

d_gene: -
j_gene: TRBJ2-7
v_gene: TRBV27
abundance: medium-sized
len: 16
CDR3aa: CASSLEVRGSPYEQYF
CDR3nt: TGTGCCAGCAGTTTAGAGGTCCGGGGAAGCCCCTACGAGCAGTACTTC

d_gene: TRBD2
j_gene: TRBJ2-7
v_gene: TRBV2
abundance: many
len: 13
CDR3aa: CASGAAGEREQYF
CDR3nt: TGTGCCAGCGGGGCAGCGGGAGAGAGGGAGCAGTACTTC

d_gene: -
j_gene: TRBJ2-3
v_gene: TRBV7-2
abundance: medium-sized
len: 13
CDR3aa: CASSISGTDTQYF
CDR3nt: TGTGCCAGCAGTATTTCAGGGACAGATACGCAGTATTTT

d_gene: -
j_gene: TRBJ1-6
v_gene: TRBV27
abundance: medium-sized
len: 12
CDR3aa: CASSFGSSPLHF
CDR3nt: TGTGCCAGCAGTTTCGGCTCCTCACCCCTCCACTTT

d_gene: -
j_gene: TRBJ2-3
v_gene: TRBV5-6
abundance: many
len: 13
CDR3aa: CASSLGEVDTQYF
CDR3nt: TGTGCCAGCAGCCTTGGTGAGGTAGATACGCAGTATTTT

d_gene: -
j_gene: TRBJ2-2
v_gene: TRBV20-1
abundance: many
len: 14
CDR3aa: CSARPTGNTGELFF
CDR3nt: TGCAGTGCTCGACCGACAGGGAACACCGGGGAGCTGTTTTTT